These T cell receptor beta chains were read from a single sample in a study of control samples from healthy donors and cancer patients. Method: immunoSEQ multiplex PCR; TCRdb's copy keeps in-frame clones and lacks some. The sample has around 200,000 clones; roughly 91% are singletons. Source material: blood. The receptors originated from a young man in good health. The CDR3 runs from the conserved cysteine through the conserved F or W. Fields, in order: V gene, D gene, clone size, J gene, CDR3 protein, CDR3 DNA. The D gene is left open where the match is weak. The size field is filled for only some rows; it gives once, few, many or a size class.

>TRBV18|-|-|TRBJ1-1
CASSNNLGRDAFF
TGTGCCAGCTCTAATAACCTTGGACGTGATGCTTTCTTT
>TRBV4-1|TRBD2|-|TRBJ2-2
CASSQEVLRGGGTGELFF
TGCGCCAGCAGCCAAGAGGTTTTGCGGGGGGGAGGCACCGGGGAGCTGTTTTTT
>TRBV7-9|-|-|TRBJ1-4
CASSPGHSSEKLFF
TGTGCCAGCAGCCCGGGACATAGTAGCGAAAAACTGTTTTTT
>TRBV19|-|-|TRBJ2-2
CASLPGSYTGELFF
TGTGCCAGCCTACCGGGTTCGTACACCGGGGAGCTGTTTTTT
>TRBV5-1|TRBD1|-|TRBJ2-1
CASSLAGTGGHEQFF
TGCGCCAGCAGCTTGGCCGGGACAGGGGGCCATGAGCAGTTCTTC
>TRBV18|-|once|TRBJ2-7
CASSPSGVYEQYF
TGTGCCAGCTCACCTTCGGGTGTCTACGAGCAGTACTTC
>TRBV7-8|TRBD1|-|TRBJ2-7
CASSQYRGEQYF
TGTGCCAGCAGCCAATACAGGGGCGAGCAGTACTTC
>TRBV7-2|-|-|TRBJ2-3
CASSPVGPDTQYF
TGTGCCAGCAGCCCCGTAGGGCCAGATACGCAGTATTTT
>TRBV19|-|-|TRBJ2-7
CASSMAGYEQYF
TGTGCCAGTAGTATGGCAGGATATGAGCAGTACTTC
>TRBV5-1|-|-|TRBJ2-4
CPSSERGGGAVSAKNIQYF
TGCCCCAGCAGCGAGCGCGGCGGGGGCGCTGTTTCGGCCAAAAACATTCAGTACTTC
>TRBV20-1|-|-|TRBJ2-3
CSARAGATQYF
TGCAGTGCTAGAGCAGGGGCTACGCAGTATTTT
>TRBV5-1|TRBD1|-|TRBJ2-7
CASKTGQGVFYEQYF
TGCGCCAGCAAAACGGGACAGGGGGTATTCTACGAGCAGTACTTC
>TRBV24-1|TRBD1|once|TRBJ1-3
CATSDSTGAGNTIYF
TGTGCCACCAGTGATTCTACAGGGGCTGGAAACACCATATATTTT
>TRBV28|-|-|TRBJ1-3
CASSPYVAGGNTIYF
TGTGCCAGCAGTCCCTATGTGGCTGGTGGAAACACCATATATTTT
>TRBV30|-|-|TRBJ1-1
CAWSKTGNTEAFF
TGTGCCTGGAGTAAGACAGGGAACACTGAAGCTTTCTTT
>TRBV20-1|-|-|TRBJ1-5
CSASNAGNQPQHF
TGCAGTGCTAGTAACGCTGGCAATCAGCCCCAGCATTTT
>TRBV2|-|-|TRBJ1-5
CASSEAQGAPQHF
TGTGCCAGCAGTGAAGCGCAAGGGGCGCCCCAGCATTTT
>TRBV6-5|-|-|TRBJ1-2
CASRKGSASGYTF
TGTGCCAGCAGGAAGGGGTCGGCGTCCGGCTACACCTTC
>TRBV18|-|-|TRBJ2-7
CASSQREEGEQYF
TGTGCCAGCTCACAACGGGAAGAAGGCGAGCAGTACTTC
>TRBV11-2|TRBD1|-|TRBJ1-4
CASSSEQGWWEKLFF
TGTGCCAGCAGCTCGGAACAGGGGTGGTGGGAAAAACTGTTTTTT
>TRBV7-8|-|-|TRBJ2-7
CASSLEITLGPEQYF
TGTGCCAGCAGCTTAGAGATCACCCTAGGACCCGAGCAGTACTTC
>TRBV6-5|-|-|TRBJ2-7
CASKPDTRPYEQYF
TGTGCCAGCAAACCCGACACCCGCCCCTACGAGCAGTACTTC
>TRBV6-5|-|-|TRBJ1-1
CASPSVLNTEAFF
TGTGCCAGCCCCTCCGTTTTGAACACTGAAGCTTTCTTT
>TRBV10-3|TRBD1|-|TRBJ2-2
CAISGTGGWSTGELFF
TGTGCCATCAGTGGGACAGGGGGCTGGAGTACCGGGGAGCTGTTTTTT
>TRBV12-2|-|-|TRBJ2-3
CASRLVLPPPQFTDTQYF
TGTGCAAGTCGCTTAGTCTTACCTCCCCCCCAATTCACAGATACGCAGTATTTT
>TRBV4-1|TRBD2|-|TRBJ2-7
CASSPDPGLAAYEQYF
TGCGCCAGCAGCCCCGATCCGGGACTAGCCGCCTACGAGCAGTACTTC
>TRBV15|TRBD1|-|TRBJ1-5
CATSRERGGQTFQPQHF
TGTGCCACCAGCAGAGAGCGAGGGGGACAGACATTTCAGCCCCAGCATTTT
>TRBV10-3|-|-|TRBJ2-1
CAISPVDDNEQFF
TGTGCCATCAGTCCTGTGGACGACAATGAGCAGTTCTTC
>TRBV6-2/TRBV6-3|TRBD2|-|TRBJ2-1
CASSSIGLATYNEQFF
TGTGCCAGCAGTTCCATAGGACTAGCGACATACAATGAGCAGTTCTTC
>TRBV5-1|-|-|TRBJ2-3
CASMLGVAGNTQYF
TGCGCCAGCATGCTGGGGGTGGCAGGGAATACGCAGTATTTT
>TRBV2|-|-|TRBJ1-1
CASSGVSRDTEAFF
TGTGCCAGCAGTGGGGTGTCGAGGGACACTGAAGCTTTCTTT
>TRBV5-1|-|-|TRBJ2-3
CASGGGLTDTQYF
TGCGCCAGCGGCGGGGGCCTCACAGATACGCAGTATTTT
>TRBV3-1/TRBV3-2|-|-|TRBJ1-2
CASSPGAGSYGYTF
TGTGCCAGCAGCCCAGGGGCAGGTAGCTATGGCTACACCTTC
>TRBV10-2|TRBD2|-|TRBJ2-5
CASSVRGLPGLAAETQYF
TGCGCCAGCAGTGTCCGGGGGTTACCGGGACTAGCGGCAGAGACCCAGTACTTC
>TRBV2|-|-|TRBJ2-1
CASSENSEQFF
TGTGCCAGCAGTGAAAACAGCGAGCAGTTCTTC
>TRBV12-3/TRBV12-4|-|-|TRBJ2-7
CASSLIRDEQYF
TGTGCCAGCAGTTTAATAAGAGACGAGCAGTACTTC
>TRBV6-1|TRBD2|-|TRBJ2-1
CASSEVAGGYNEQFF
TGTGCCAGCAGTGAAGTAGCGGGGGGTTACAATGAGCAGTTCTTC